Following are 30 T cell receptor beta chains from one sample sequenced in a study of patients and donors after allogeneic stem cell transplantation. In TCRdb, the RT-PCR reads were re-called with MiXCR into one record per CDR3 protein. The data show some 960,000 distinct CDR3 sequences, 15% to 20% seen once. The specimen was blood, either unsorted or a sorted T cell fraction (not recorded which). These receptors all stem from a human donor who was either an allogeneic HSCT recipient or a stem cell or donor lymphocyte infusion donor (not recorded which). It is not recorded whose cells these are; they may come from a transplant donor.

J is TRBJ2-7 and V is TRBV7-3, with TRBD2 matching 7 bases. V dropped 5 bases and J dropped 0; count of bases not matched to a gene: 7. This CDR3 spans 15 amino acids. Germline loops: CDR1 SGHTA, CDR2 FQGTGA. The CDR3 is CASSASGDSSYEQYF. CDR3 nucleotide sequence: TGTGCCAGCAGCGCAAGCGGGGATAGCTCCTACGAGCAGTACTTC.

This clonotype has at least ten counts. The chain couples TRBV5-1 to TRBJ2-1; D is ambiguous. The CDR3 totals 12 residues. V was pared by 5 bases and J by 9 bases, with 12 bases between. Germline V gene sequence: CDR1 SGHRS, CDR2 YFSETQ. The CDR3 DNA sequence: TGCGCCAGCAGTCTAACCTCGTCTGAGCAGTTCTTC. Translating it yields CASSLTSSEQFF.

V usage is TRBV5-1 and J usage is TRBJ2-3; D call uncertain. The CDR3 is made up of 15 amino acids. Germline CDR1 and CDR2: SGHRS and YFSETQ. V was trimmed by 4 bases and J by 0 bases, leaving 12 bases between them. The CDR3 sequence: CASSPQWTSTDTQYF. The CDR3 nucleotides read TGCGCCAGCAGCCCGCAGTGGACGAGCACAGATACGCAGTATTTT.

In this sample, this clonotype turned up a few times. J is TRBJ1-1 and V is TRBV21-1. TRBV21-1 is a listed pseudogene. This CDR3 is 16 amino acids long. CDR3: CASSTTLWVSDTEAFF. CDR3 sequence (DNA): TGTGCCAGCAGCACAACCCTTTGGGTATCGGACACTGAAGCTTTCTTT.

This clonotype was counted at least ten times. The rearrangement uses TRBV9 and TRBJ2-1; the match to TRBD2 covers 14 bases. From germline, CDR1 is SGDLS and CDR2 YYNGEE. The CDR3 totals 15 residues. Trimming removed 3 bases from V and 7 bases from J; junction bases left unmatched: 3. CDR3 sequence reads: CASSGLAGGSNEQFF. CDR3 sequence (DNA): TGTGCCAGCAGCGGACTAGCGGGAGGGTCGAATGAGCAGTTCTTC.

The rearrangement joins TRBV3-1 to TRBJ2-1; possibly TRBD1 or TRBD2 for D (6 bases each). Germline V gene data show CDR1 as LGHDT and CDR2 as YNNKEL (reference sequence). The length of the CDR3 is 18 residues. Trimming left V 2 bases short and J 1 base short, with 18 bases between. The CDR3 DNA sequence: TGTGCCAGCAGCCAATTATCGCTGAGGGGGGCATCCTACAATGAGCAGTTCTTC. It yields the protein CASSQLSLRGASYNEQFF.

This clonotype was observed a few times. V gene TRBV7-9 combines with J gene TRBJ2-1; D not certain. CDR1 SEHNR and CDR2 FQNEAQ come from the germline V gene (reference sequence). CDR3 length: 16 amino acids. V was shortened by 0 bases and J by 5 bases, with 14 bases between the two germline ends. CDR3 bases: TGTGCCAGCAGCTTAGCGTTGGCGCCTATTGACAATGAGCAGTTCTTC. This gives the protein CASSLALAPIDNEQFF.

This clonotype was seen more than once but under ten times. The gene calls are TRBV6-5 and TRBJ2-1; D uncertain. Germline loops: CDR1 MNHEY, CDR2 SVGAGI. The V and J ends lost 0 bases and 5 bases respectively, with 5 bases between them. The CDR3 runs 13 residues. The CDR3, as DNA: TGTGCCAGCAGTTACTCCACGCACAATGAGCAGTTCTTC. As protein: CASSYSTHNEQFF.

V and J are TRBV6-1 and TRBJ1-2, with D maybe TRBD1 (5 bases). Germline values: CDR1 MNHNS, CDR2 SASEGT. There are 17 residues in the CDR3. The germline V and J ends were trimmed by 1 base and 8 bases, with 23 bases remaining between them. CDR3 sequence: CASSEGPGTAGLLGYTF. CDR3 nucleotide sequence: TGTGCCAGCAGTGAAGGTCCCGGGACCGCGGGGCTTTTGGGCTACACCTTC.

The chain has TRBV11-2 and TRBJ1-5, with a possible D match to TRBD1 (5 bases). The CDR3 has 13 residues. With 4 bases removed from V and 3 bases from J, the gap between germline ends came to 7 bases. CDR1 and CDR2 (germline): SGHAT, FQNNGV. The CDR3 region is CASSWGTNQPQHF. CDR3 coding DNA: TGTGCCAGCAGCTGGGGCACCAATCAGCCCCAGCATTTT.

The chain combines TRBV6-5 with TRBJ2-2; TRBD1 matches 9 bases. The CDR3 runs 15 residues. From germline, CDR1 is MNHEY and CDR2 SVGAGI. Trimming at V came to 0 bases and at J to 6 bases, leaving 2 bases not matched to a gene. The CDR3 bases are TGTGCCAGCAGTTACTCACAGGGGGCGCCCGGGGAGCTGTTTTTT. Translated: CASSYSQGAPGELFF.

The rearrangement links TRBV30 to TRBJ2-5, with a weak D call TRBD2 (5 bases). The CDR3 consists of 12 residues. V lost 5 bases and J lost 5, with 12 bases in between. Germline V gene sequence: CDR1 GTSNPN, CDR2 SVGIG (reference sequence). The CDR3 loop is CAWAGEEETQYF. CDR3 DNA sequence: TGTGCCTGGGCCGGGGAAGAGGAGACCCAGTACTTC. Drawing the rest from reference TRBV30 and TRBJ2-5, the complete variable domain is SQTIHQWPATLVQPVGSPLSLECTVEGTSNPNLYWYRQAAGRGLQLLFYSVGIGQISSEVPQNLSASRPQDRQFILSSKKLLLSDSGFYLCAWAGEEETQYFGPGTRLLVL.

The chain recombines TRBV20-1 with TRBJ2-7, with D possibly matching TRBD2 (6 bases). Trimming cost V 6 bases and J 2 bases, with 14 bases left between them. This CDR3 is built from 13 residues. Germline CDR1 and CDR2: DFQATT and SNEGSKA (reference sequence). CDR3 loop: CSARIAVAYEQYF. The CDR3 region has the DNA TGCAGTGCCCGTATAGCGGTTGCCTACGAGCAGTACTTC.

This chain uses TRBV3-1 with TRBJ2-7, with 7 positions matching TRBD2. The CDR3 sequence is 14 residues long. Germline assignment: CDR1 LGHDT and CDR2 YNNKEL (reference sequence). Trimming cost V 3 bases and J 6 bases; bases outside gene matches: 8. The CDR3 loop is CASSHLGEGGEQYF. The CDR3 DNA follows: TGTGCCAGCAGCCATCTCGGGGAGGGAGGCGAGCAGTACTTC.

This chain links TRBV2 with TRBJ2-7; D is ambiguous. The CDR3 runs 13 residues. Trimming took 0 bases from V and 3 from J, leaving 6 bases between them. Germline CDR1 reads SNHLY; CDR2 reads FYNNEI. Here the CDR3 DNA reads TGTGCCAGCAGTGAAGCTAGCTTCTACGAGCAGTACTTC. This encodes CASSEASFYEQYF.

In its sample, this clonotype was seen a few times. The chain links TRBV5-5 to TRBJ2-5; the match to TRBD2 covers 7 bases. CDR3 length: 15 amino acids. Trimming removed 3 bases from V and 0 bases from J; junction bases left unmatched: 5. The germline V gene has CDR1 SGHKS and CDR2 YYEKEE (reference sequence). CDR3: CASSSPLAHQETQYF. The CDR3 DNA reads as TGTGCCAGCAGCTCCCCACTAGCGCACCAAGAGACCCAGTACTTC.

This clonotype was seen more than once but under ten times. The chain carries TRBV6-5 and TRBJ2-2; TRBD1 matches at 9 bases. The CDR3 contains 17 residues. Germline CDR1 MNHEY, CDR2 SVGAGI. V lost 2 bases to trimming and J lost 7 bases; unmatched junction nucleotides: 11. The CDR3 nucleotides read TGTGCCAGCAGTTACCACTACCGGGACAGGGCAATCGGGGAGCTGTTTTTT. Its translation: CASSYHYRDRAIGELFF.

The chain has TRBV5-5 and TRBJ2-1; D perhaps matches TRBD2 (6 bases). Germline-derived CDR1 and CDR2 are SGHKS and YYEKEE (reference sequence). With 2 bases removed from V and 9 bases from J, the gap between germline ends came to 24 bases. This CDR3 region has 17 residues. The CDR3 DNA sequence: TGTGCCAGCAGCTTTAATCGGGTTAGCGGCTTGTTTAGTGAGCAGTTCTTC. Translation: CASSFNRVSGLFSEQFF.

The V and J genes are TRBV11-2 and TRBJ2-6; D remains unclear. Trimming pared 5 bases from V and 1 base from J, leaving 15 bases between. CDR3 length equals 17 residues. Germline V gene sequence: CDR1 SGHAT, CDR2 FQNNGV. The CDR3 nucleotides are TGTGCCAGCAGCCGCCCTTTTGTGGGATCTGGGGCCAACGTCCTGACTTTC. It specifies CASSRPFVGSGANVLTF.

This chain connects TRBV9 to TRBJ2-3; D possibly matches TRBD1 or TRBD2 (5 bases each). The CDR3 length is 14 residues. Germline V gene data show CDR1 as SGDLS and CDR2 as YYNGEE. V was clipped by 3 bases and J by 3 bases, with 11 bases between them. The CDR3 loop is CASSARGRTDTQYF. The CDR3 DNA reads TGTGCCAGCAGCGCCCGGGGCCGGACAGATACGCAGTATTTT.

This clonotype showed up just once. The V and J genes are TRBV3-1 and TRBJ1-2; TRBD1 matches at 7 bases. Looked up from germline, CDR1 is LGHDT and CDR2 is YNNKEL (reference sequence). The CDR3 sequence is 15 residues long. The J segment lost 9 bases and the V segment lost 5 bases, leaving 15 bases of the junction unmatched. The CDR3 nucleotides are TGTGCCAGCAGCTACGGGGACAGTCCAAGGAGCCGCTACACCTTC. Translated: CASSYGDSPRSRYTF.

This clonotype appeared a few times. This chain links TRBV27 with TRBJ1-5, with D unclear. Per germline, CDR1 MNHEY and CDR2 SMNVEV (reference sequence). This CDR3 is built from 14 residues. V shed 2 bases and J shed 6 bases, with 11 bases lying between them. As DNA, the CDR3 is TGTGCCAGCAGTTTAAAGGGTTTATTTCAGCCCCAGCATTTT. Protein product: CASSLKGLFQPQHF.

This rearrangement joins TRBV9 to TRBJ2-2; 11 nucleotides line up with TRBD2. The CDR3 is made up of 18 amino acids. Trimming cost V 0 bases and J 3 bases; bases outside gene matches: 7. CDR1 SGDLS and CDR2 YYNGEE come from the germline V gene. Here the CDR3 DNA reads TGTGCCAGCAGCGTAGGTAGCGGGAGGGCAAGAGACACCGGGGAGCTGTTTTTT. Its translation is CASSVGSGRARDTGELFF.

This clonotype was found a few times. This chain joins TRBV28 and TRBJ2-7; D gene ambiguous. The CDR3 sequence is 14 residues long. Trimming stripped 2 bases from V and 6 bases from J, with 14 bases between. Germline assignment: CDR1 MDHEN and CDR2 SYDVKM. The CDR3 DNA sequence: TGTGCCAGCAGTTTAGATAGCAGGACGGGCGAGCAGTACTTC. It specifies CASSLDSRTGEQYF.

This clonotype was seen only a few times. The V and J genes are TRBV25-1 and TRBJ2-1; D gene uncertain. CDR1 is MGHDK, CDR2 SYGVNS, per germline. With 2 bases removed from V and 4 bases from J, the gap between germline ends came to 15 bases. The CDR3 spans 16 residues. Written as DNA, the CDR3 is TGTGCCAGCAGTGAACCCCCTCCGGGCAGATACAATGAGCAGTTCTTC. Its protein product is CASSEPPPGRYNEQFF.

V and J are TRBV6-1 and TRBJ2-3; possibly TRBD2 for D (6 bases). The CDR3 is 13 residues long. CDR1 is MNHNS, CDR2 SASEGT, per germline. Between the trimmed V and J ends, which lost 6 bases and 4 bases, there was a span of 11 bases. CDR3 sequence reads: CASSQGTADTQYF. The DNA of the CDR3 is TGTGCCAGCAGCCAAGGGACTGCAGATACGCAGTATTTT.

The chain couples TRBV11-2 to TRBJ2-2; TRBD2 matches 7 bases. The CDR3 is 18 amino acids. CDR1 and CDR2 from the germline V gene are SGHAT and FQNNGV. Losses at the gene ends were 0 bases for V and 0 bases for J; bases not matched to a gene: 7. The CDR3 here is CASSLDLRLAANTGELFF. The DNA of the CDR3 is TGTGCCAGCAGCTTAGATCTAAGGCTAGCGGCGAACACCGGGGAGCTGTTTTTT. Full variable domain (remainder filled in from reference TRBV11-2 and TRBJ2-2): EAGVAQSPRYKIIEKRQSVAFWCNPISGHATLYWYQQILGQGPKLLIQFQNNGVVDDSQLPKDRFSAERLKGVDSTLKIQPAKLEDSAVYLCASSLDLRLAANTGELFFGEGSRLTVL.

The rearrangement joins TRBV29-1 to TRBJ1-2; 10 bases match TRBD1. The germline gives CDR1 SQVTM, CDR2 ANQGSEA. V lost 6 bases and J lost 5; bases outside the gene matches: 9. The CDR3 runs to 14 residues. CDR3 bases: TGCAGCGTATTCGGGACAGGGGTGCGGTATGGCTACACCTTC. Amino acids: CSVFGTGVRYGYTF. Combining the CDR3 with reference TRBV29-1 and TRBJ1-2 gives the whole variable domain SAVISQKPSRDICQRGTSLTIQCQVDSQVTMMFWYRQQPGQSLTLIATANQGSEATYESGFVIDKFPISRPNLTFSTLTVSNMSPEDSSIYLCSVFGTGVRYGYTFGSGTRLTVV.

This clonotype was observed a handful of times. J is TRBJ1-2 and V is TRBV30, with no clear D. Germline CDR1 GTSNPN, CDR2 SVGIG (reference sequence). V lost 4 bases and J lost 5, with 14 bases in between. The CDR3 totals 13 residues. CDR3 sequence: CAWIRRENYGYTF. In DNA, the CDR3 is TGTGCCTGGATTCGGCGGGAGAATTATGGCTACACCTTC.

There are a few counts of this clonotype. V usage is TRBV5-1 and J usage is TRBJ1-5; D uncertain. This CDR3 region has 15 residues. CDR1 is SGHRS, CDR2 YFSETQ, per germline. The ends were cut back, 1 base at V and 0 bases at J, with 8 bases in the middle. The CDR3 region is CASSLTGVSNQPQHF. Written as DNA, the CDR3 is TGCGCCAGCAGCTTGACCGGAGTTAGCAATCAGCCCCAGCATTTT.